There are many counts of the clone carrying this T cell receptor beta chain. The antigen is not known. The authors prepared the TCRbeta library with unique molecular identifiers. MiXCR was run by TCRdb on the PCR reads, yielding one entry per CDR3 protein. The sample includes 300,000 to 400,000 distinct CDR3 sequences, around 15% of them seen just once. The entry originates in a study of T-cell reconstitution after alpha-beta-depleted transplantation in children. The study's findings and limits: Several hundred expanded graft clones reportedly were the source of alpha-beta T cells about two months after transplant. Certain patients had high TCRbeta diversity at day 60, and it came from recipient T cells and thymic progenitors that survived. When one year had passed after transplant, most T-cell counts and diversity came from newly produced T cells.

The starting material was PBMCs, mostly from graft donor cells, obtained 360 days after TCRalphabeta/CD19-depleted stem cell transplant. This sequence was found in a male patient aged 2-9 years who had a stem cell transplant for acute lymphoblastic leukemia, so the T cells may come from the graft donor.

The DNA for the CDR3 is TGCGCCAGCAGCTTGGGAGGTTTGAACACTGAAGCTTTCTTT. It is translated as CASSLGGLNTEAFF. The rearrangement joins TRBV5-1 to TRBJ1-1, with no clear D. The length of the CDR3 is 14 residues. V gave up 0 bases and J gave up 0 bases, with 6 bases separating them. Germline lookup yields CDR1 SGHRS and CDR2 YFSETQ.